The T cell receptor beta chain described here comes from a study of blood T cell repertoires in COVID-19. Study-level background: T cells, B-cell-depleted T cells, or PBMCs supplied cDNA or gDNA.

Per the study methods: Estimation of nucleated cell counts was performed using reference gene primer amplification. Using immunoSEQ multiplex PCR, the repertoire was profiled, and TCRdb retains in-frame clones only, with some absent. The V and J calls and clone size were taken over from that table, and D and trimming were inferred from the DNA. This sample carries approximately 440,000 clones, about 92% of them seen once, and the ten largest clones take approximately 0.65%. Trimming shortened V by 5 bases and J by 2 bases, and 13 bases separated the two germline ends. CDR1 is MNHEY and CDR2 is SMNVEV in the germline V gene (reference sequence). This CDR3 is built from 14 residues. Recruits, aged about 18 to 95 years, lived in around 24 US areas. Recovered status in Cohort 3 required two negative PCRs, clearance, or symptom resolution.

The chain uses TRBV27 and TRBJ2-7; D call uncertain. This TCR was sampled from a man aged 18 to 29 who had recovered from COVID-19. Input material: PBMCs or T cells enriched from blood (not recorded which). Here the CDR3 DNA reads TGTGCCAGCAGTCCAACGGCGGCAACCTACGAGCAGTACTTC. This codes for CASSPTAATYEQYF.